This TCR beta chain was identified in a study of spatial heterogeneity in lung cancer. The study's findings and limits: Among blood samples, ubiquitous expanded tumor TCRs appeared more at resection than at follow-up.

A unique molecular identifier was attached to every TCR cDNA molecule. Via MiXCR, TCRdb re-called the 5' RACE reads, giving one row per CDR3 protein. The sample has 30,000 to 45,000 distinct CDR3 sequences; 6.5% to 9.5% are singletons. Note on this clonotype: What it binds is not known.

Time point specified: sample taken at primary tumor resection. Whole RNA obtained from tumor, nontumor lung or frozen PBMC underwent sequencing without sorting. There were some 70 donors, all of them untreated patients with early-stage non-small cell lung cancer. The CDR3 is made up of 13 amino acids. Trimming stripped 5 bases from V and 9 bases from J, with 13 bases between. Germline values: CDR1 SGHTA, CDR2 FQGNSA. V and J are TRBV7-2 and TRBJ2-2, with D uncertain. The TCR originated in a male donor with early-stage non-small cell lung cancer. Sequenced material: PBMCs, taken at surgery. The CDR3 DNA reads as TGTGCCAGCAGCCTCACAGACCACCGGGAGCTGTTTTTT. Protein sequence: CASSLTDHRELFF.